This T cell receptor beta chain was profiled in a study of CD8 T cells in ankylosing spondylitis. General study findings and limits: Before this, some motif variants had been reported in reactive arthritis synovial fluid and blood. Clones that were linked to disease were CD8+ and were relatively rare in peripheral blood. A TCR beta motif of several highly homologous variants seemed to mark ankylosing spondylitis blood. Disease-associated clones were reportedly significantly overrepresented in matched ankylosing spondylitis synovial fluid.

V lost 6 bases and J 3 bases, leaving 11 bases between the germline ends. The length of the CDR3 is 13 residues. Per the germline V gene, CDR1 is KGHSH and CDR2 is LQKENI. Quantitative 5'-RACE with molecular barcodes was used to make the TCR beta libraries. A single record per CDR3 protein comes from TCRdb applying MiXCR to the 5' RACE reads. The profile shows around 770,000 distinct CDR3 sequences, roughly 19% of them singletons. This clonotype showed up just a few times. Its antigen is undetermined. This chain uses TRBV18 with TRBJ1-1, with D possibly matching TRBD1 (6 bases). Material for sequencing was blood, either unsorted or a sorted T cell fraction (not recorded which). This TCR derives from a male donor with ankylosing spondylitis. The CDR3 region is CASSENRDTEAFF. CDR3 coding DNA: TGTGCCAGCTCGGAAAACAGGGACACTGAAGCTTTCTTT.